Each of the 4 T cell receptor beta chains below was sequenced from the same sample in a study of T cell repertoires in cytomegalovirus infection. Via MiXCR, TCRdb re-called the reads, giving one row per CDR3 protein. The table has about 340,000 distinct CDR3 sequences, 25% to 30% seen once. Antigens of these TCRs are unknown. The specimen comprised cultured PBMCs, sampled from culture after CMV antigen stimulation. Receptors originate from a human donor in good health (CMV status not recorded). Some clones in this sample may be carry-over from other donors' samples.

This clonotype was seen only once. V gene TRBV24-1 combines with J gene TRBJ2-7; 8 positions agree with TRBD1. The ends lost 3 bases at V and 7 bases at J; junction bases unmatched: 7. This CDR3 contains 14 residues. In germline, CDR1 is KGHDR, CDR2 SFDVKD. The CDR3 is CATSDPQGADEQYF. CDR3 nucleotides: TGTGCCACCAGTGATCCCCAGGGGGCGGATGAGCAGTACTTC.

CDR3 sequence (DNA): TGTGCCAGCTCACCAGCCGGGACAGGGGTCGTCAATACGCAGTATTTT. Its protein is CASSPAGTGVVNTQYF. V gene TRBV18 combines with J gene TRBJ2-3; 10 bases are a match to TRBD1. The ends lost 2 bases at V and 7 bases at J; junction bases unmatched: 9. From germline, CDR1 is KGHSH and CDR2 LQKENI. The CDR3 spans 16 residues.

The rearrangement joins TRBV5-4 to TRBJ2-3; D might be TRBD1 (5 bases). This CDR3 has 14 amino acids. In germline, CDR1 is SGHNT, CDR2 YYREEE (reference sequence). Trimming cost V 3 bases and J 4 bases, with 12 bases left between them. CDR3 DNA: TGTGCCAGCAGCTCGGCAGGGCTTCCAGATACGCAGTATTTT. Translating it yields CASSSAGLPDTQYF. The full variable domain, rest sourced from reference TRBV5-4 and TRBJ2-3, is ETGVTQSPTHLIKTRGQQVTLRCSSQSGHNTVSWYQQALGQGPQFIFQYYREEENGRGNFPPRFSGLQFPNYSSELNVNALELDDSALYLCASSSAGLPDTQYFGPGTRLTVL.

In this sample, this clonotype turned up many times. The rearrangement joins TRBV7-2 to TRBJ1-2, with unresolved D. Germline CDR1 reads SGHTA; CDR2 reads FQGNSA. Trimming took off 8 bases at V and 4 bases at J, with 5 bases between the two ends. The CDR3 has 10 residues. The DNA of the CDR3 is TGTGCCAGCTCCATCTATGGCTACACCTTC. This gives the protein CASSIYGYTF.